What follows are 26 T cell receptor beta chains derived from one specimen sequenced in a study of cytomegalovirus exposure and HLA in healthy donors (dated by TCRdb to the late 2010s). Library preparation employed the immunoSEQ multiplex PCR assay. TCRdb limited this immuneACCESS table to in-frame rearrangements with V and J called. A share of clones is missing; checked studies link under half to unresolved V genes, and the rest is unexplained. The sample profile shows some 150,000 clones; around 83% of them were found once. The ten most abundant clones make up around 2.1% of the sample. The sequenced material came from PBMCs. These receptors originate from a human donor in good health.

CDR3 region: CASSDLANTGELFF. The CDR3 coding sequence is TGTGCCAGCAGTGACCTAGCGAACACCGGGGAGCTGTTTTTT. This chain links TRBV6-4 with TRBJ2-2; D gene uncertain. V shed 2 bases and J shed 0 bases, with 4 bases lying between them. The CDR3 extends over 14 amino acids. Germline values: CDR1 MRHNA, CDR2 SNTAGT.

V is TRBV29-1 and J is TRBJ2-7; D unclear. Germline CDR1 is SQVTM and CDR2 is ANQGSEA. This CDR3 spans 10 amino acids. Trimming cost V 5 bases and J 4 bases, with 6 bases left between them. CDR3 sequence: CSVREYEQYF. In nucleotides, the CDR3 is TGCAGCGTTCGAGAATACGAGCAGTACTTC.

The chain has TRBV14 and TRBJ1-1, with 9 bases identical to TRBD1. J lost 8 bases, V lost 2 bases, and 9 bases had no gene match. The CDR3 consists of 15 residues. Germline-derived CDR1 and CDR2 are SGHDN and FVKESK. CDR3 amino acids: CASSQRDRAPYEAFF. The DNA of the CDR3 is TGTGCCAGCAGCCAACGGGACAGGGCTCCCTACGAAGCTTTCTTT.

The rearrangement links TRBV27 to TRBJ2-2; D ambiguous. Trimming stripped 3 bases from V and 6 bases from J, with 5 bases between. Germline CDR1 and CDR2: MNHEY and SMNVEV (reference sequence). The CDR3 contains 12 residues. CDR3 amino acids: CASSFGPGELFF. The CDR3 DNA reads TGTGCCAGCAGTTTTGGCCCCGGGGAGCTGTTTTTT.

CDR3 protein: CASSRDSGGQPQHF. In DNA, the CDR3 is TGTGCCAGCAGTAGAGACTCAGGGGGGCAGCCCCAGCATTTT. The V and J genes are TRBV6-6 and TRBJ1-5; 7 nucleotides line up with TRBD1. The CDR3 is 14 residues long. The V segment lost 5 bases and the J segment 7 bases; nucleotides outside the gene matches: 8. Germline CDR1 and CDR2: MNHNY and SVGAGI (reference sequence).

The V gene is TRBV12-5, the J gene TRBJ1-6; 8 nucleotides line up with TRBD1. J lost 9 bases, V lost 4 bases, and 17 bases had no gene match. CDR3 length: 18 residues. Looked up from germline, CDR1 is LGHNT and CDR2 is FRNRAP. The CDR3 loop is CASGSPLTTGEMVSPLHF. The CDR3 region has the DNA TGTGCTAGTGGTTCCCCGCTAACGACAGGGGAAATGGTTTCACCCCTCCACTTT.

V gene TRBV7-6 combines with J gene TRBJ2-7; D unclear. CDR3 length: 13 amino acids. V lost 5 bases and J 2 bases, leaving 10 bases between the germline ends. CDR1 SGHVS and CDR2 FNYEAQ come from the germline V gene. The CDR3 nucleotides are TGTGCCAGCAGCCACGGTGAAACCTACGAGCAGTACTTC. Protein: CASSHGETYEQYF.

This rearrangement joins TRBV7-9 to TRBJ1-2, with D hard to call. This CDR3 spans 16 amino acids. V was trimmed by 3 bases and J by 0 bases, leaving 14 bases between them. CDR1 and CDR2 from the germline V gene are SEHNR and FQNEAQ (reference sequence). CDR3 sequence reads: CASSFGGVMANYGYTF. The CDR3 nucleotides read TGTGCCAGCAGCTTTGGCGGAGTGATGGCTAACTATGGCTACACCTTC.

The chain couples TRBV6-6 to TRBJ1-2; D remains ambiguous. Trimming stripped 7 bases from V and 2 bases from J, with 8 bases between. The CDR3 consists of 12 residues. Germline lookup yields CDR1 MNHNY and CDR2 SVGAGI (reference sequence). CDR3 sequence: CASNQANYGYTF. The CDR3 nucleotides read TGTGCCAGCAATCAGGCAAACTATGGCTACACCTTC.

The rearrangement joins TRBV11-2 to TRBJ1-1, with D tentatively TRBD1 (5 bases). V was trimmed by 5 bases and J by 4 bases, leaving 14 bases between them. Germline V CDR1 and CDR2: SGHAT, FQNNGV. The CDR3 spans 14 residues. Here the CDR3 reads CASSASGAGTEAFF. As DNA, the CDR3 is TGTGCCAGCAGCGCGAGCGGGGCGGGCACTGAAGCTTTCTTT.

V and J are TRBV19 and TRBJ1-5, with D unclear. V was shortened by 3 bases and J by 10 bases, with 19 bases between the two germline ends. CDR1 LNHDA and CDR2 SQIVND come from the germline V gene (reference sequence). The CDR3 extends over 15 amino acids. The CDR3 DNA follows: TGTGCCAGTAGTATGTGGGCCGGGAAATTTTACCCCCAGCATTTT. Encoded protein: CASSMWAGKFYPQHF. The complete variable domain, with remaining parts taken from reference TRBV19 and TRBJ1-5, reads DGGITQSPKYLFRKEGQNVTLSCEQNLNHDAMYWYRQDPGQGLRLIYYSQIVNDFQKGDIAEGYSVSREKKESFPLTVTSAQKNPTAFYLCASSMWAGKFYPQHFGDGTRLSIL.

The rearrangement links TRBV6-5 to TRBJ2-1, with TRBD2 matching 9 bases. The CDR3 has 15 residues. CDR1 and CDR2 from the germline V gene are MNHEY and SVGAGI. V shed 0 bases and J 8 bases; nucleotides not matched to a gene: 5. As DNA, the CDR3 is TGTGCCAGCAGTTACTCGAGTAGCGGGAGCTATGAGCAGTTCTTC. It codes for CASSYSSSGSYEQFF.

The chain uses TRBV7-9 and TRBJ1-5, with 7 bases lining up with TRBD1. Germline CDR1 is SEHNR and CDR2 is FQNEAQ (reference sequence). The CDR3 covers 13 residues. Losses at the gene ends were 5 bases for V and 7 bases for J; bases not matched to a gene: 5. CDR3 amino acids: CASSLTGVQPQHF. As DNA, the CDR3 is TGTGCCAGCAGCCTTACAGGGGTGCAGCCCCAGCATTTT.

This clone is a singleton in its sample. The gene calls are TRBV5-4 and TRBJ2-1, with 11 bases matching TRBD2. This CDR3 contains 13 residues. The V and J ends lost 9 bases and 7 bases, in that order; junction bases with no gene match: 6. Looked up from germline, CDR1 is SGHNT and CDR2 is YYREEE (reference sequence). The CDR3 is CATTSGRGNEQFF. Written as DNA, the CDR3 is TGTGCCACAACTAGCGGGAGAGGAAATGAGCAGTTCTTC.

The chain is built from TRBV6-5 and TRBJ1-6, with 8 bases aligning to TRBD1. J was trimmed by 8 bases and V by 2 bases; bases with no gene match: 5. CDR1 and CDR2 from the germline V gene are MNHEY and SVGAGI. This CDR3 region has 15 residues. CDR3 amino acids: CASSYGTGPDSPLHF. The CDR3 region has the DNA TGTGCCAGCAGTTACGGGACAGGTCCCGATTCACCCCTCCACTTT.

The V gene is TRBV28, the J gene TRBJ1-1, with D possibly being TRBD1 (6 bases). The V and J ends lost 4 bases and 4 bases respectively, with 13 bases between them. CDR3 length: 14 amino acids. Germline lookup yields CDR1 MDHEN and CDR2 SYDVKM. CDR3 DNA: TGTGCCAGCAGTTCTCCACAGGGTGGCACTGAAGCTTTCTTT. Translation gives CASSSPQGGTEAFF.

J is TRBJ1-1 and V is TRBV7-4; no definite D call. Looked up from germline, CDR1 is SGHVT and CDR2 is SQSDAQ. CDR3 size: 16 residues. V was shortened by 1 base and J by 6 bases, with 18 bases between the two germline ends. CDR3 residues: CASSLVKRLVKAEAFF. The DNA of the CDR3 is TGTGCCAGCAGCTTAGTAAAGCGGCTAGTAAAGGCTGAAGCTTTCTTT. Full variable domain (missing parts from reference TRBV7-4 and TRBJ1-1): GAGVSQSPRYKVAKRGRDVALRCDSISGHVTLYWYRQTLGQGSEVLTYSQSDAQRDKSGRPSGRFSAERPERSVSTLKIQRTEQGDSAVYLCASSLVKRLVKAEAFFGQGTRLTVV.

This clone showed up just a few times. The chain carries TRBV4-1 and TRBJ2-2; 9 bases fit TRBD1. J gave up 0 bases and V 3 bases, and 8 bases lay outside the gene matches. Germline V gene lookup returns CDR1 MGHRA and CDR2 YSYEKL. The CDR3 runs to 18 residues. CDR3 sequence: CASSHFPTGGSNTGELFF. CDR3 in DNA: TGCGCCAGCAGCCACTTTCCTACAGGGGGCTCGAACACCGGGGAGCTGTTTTTT.

V is TRBV14 and J is TRBJ2-1; TRBD1 matches 8 bases. The CDR3 is 15 amino acids. CDR1 is SGHDN, CDR2 FVKESK, per germline. V trimming: 5 bases; J trimming: 6 bases; junction bases outside the gene matches: 9. CDR3 DNA sequence: TGTGCCAGCAGCTTCATTGGACAGGGCGCCAATGAGCAGTTCTTC. Translation: CASSFIGQGANEQFF.

The chain carries TRBV28 and TRBJ2-4, with D uncertain. Deletions cut 6 bases from V and 2 bases from J, with 8 bases between. The CDR3 spans 13 residues. Germline CDR1 reads MDHEN; CDR2 reads SYDVKM. The CDR3 sequence: CASSRRSKNIQYF. CDR3 bases: TGTGCCAGCAGCCGGAGATCCAAAAACATTCAGTACTTC.

Only a few counts were recorded for this clone. The V gene is TRBV6-5, the J gene TRBJ1-2, with TRBD1 as a possible D gene (5 bases). V lost 0 bases to trimming and J lost 3 bases, with 11 bases between them. The CDR3 is made up of 15 amino acids. Germline CDR1 and CDR2: MNHEY and SVGAGI. CDR3 amino acids: CASSYSIGADYGYTF. The CDR3 nucleotides are TGTGCCAGCAGTTACTCGATAGGGGCAGACTATGGCTACACCTTC.

This sequence joins TRBV23-1 and TRBJ2-7; 8 bases match TRBD1. TRBV23-1 is recorded as an ORF, its role being uncertain. The ends lost 7 bases at V and 5 bases at J; junction bases unmatched: 4. The CDR3 spans 12 residues. The CDR3 DNA is TGCGCCAGCACCCAGGGGGCGGACGAGCAGTACTTC. It translates to CASTQGADEQYF.

The chain couples TRBV10-3 to TRBJ2-5; 8 bases map to TRBD1. V lost 4 bases to trimming and J lost 4 bases; unmatched junction nucleotides: 5. The CDR3 is 14 residues long. CDR1 and CDR2 (germline): ENHRY, SYGVKD. CDR3 sequence: CAISGHTGGETQYF. Written as DNA, the CDR3 is TGTGCCATCAGTGGGCATACAGGGGGAGAGACCCAGTACTTC.

The chain is built from TRBV10-3 and TRBJ2-3; D is possibly TRBD2 (7 bases). The germline V and J ends were trimmed by 10 bases and 0 bases, with 14 bases remaining between them. CDR1 and CDR2 (germline): ENHRY, SYGVKD. CDR3 length: 14 amino acids. The CDR3 protein is CATRGGGSTDTQYF. CDR3 DNA: TGTGCCACCAGGGGAGGGGGAAGCACAGATACGCAGTATTTT.

In its sample, this clone was seen once. The chain has TRBV6-1 and TRBJ1-1; TRBD1 might be the D (6 bases). V was clipped by 4 bases and J by 0 bases, with 15 bases between them. The CDR3 length is 16 residues. CDR1 is MNHNS, CDR2 SASEGT, per germline. The CDR3 region is CASSAPRGAMNTEAFF. In nucleotides, the CDR3 is TGTGCCAGCAGTGCCCCCCGGGGGGCGATGAACACTGAAGCTTTCTTT.

The rearrangement uses TRBV4-1 and TRBJ1-5; TRBD1 might be the D (5 bases). Germline V lookup: CDR1 MGHRA, CDR2 YSYEKL. This CDR3 comprises 15 residues. V lost 2 bases to trimming and J lost 4 bases, with 12 bases between them. The CDR3 is CASSQTGTKNQPQHF. For the CDR3, the DNA is TGCGCCAGCAGCCAAACCGGGACTAAGAATCAGCCCCAGCATTTT.